The 16 T cell receptor beta chains below come from one sample, sequenced in a study of blood T cells in healthy people across ages. A second PCR, run for about 7 to 12 cycles, used a sample-barcoded 5' primer plus a J-beta primer mix. A single record per CDR3 protein comes from TCRdb applying MiXCR to the 5' RACE reads. The sample has some 1.5 million distinct CDR3 sequences, approximately 28% seen once. Sequencing was done on a sample of blood. These receptors originate from a woman aged 30 to 39 in good health.

This clonotype was counted between two and nine times. V usage is TRBV10-1 and J usage is TRBJ1-5; D unclear. Trimming took 4 bases from V and 7 from J, leaving 11 bases between them. The CDR3 is made up of 13 amino acids. CDR1 and CDR2 from the germline V gene are WNHNN and SYGVQD (reference sequence). CDR3 sequence reads: CASSASGLQPQHF. The CDR3 bases are TGCGCCAGCAGTGCGTCGGGGTTGCAGCCCCAGCATTTT.

This clonotype was recorded many times. The chain has TRBV6-1 and TRBJ2-3, with TRBD2 identical over 12 bases. V gave up 6 bases and J gave up 4 bases; unmatched junction bases: 17. The CDR3 is 19 amino acids. From germline, CDR1 is MNHNS and CDR2 SASEGT. The CDR3 DNA reads as TGTGCCAGCAGCCCCCCTAGCGGGGGGGCCGGGTTTTGGGCAGATACGCAGTATTTT. Translation gives CASSPPSGGAGFWADTQYF.

The chain has TRBV29-1 and TRBJ2-1; 11 bases are a match to TRBD2. The germline gives CDR1 SQVTM, CDR2 ANQGSEA. The CDR3 is 16 amino acids. V shed 1 base and J 3 bases; nucleotides not matched to a gene: 5. The DNA for the CDR3 is TGCAGCGTTGAAGGACTAGCGGGGCAAATCTACAATGAGCAGTTCTTC. Residues: CSVEGLAGQIYNEQFF.

Only one count was recorded for this clonotype. One junction end disagrees with the germline gene, perhaps due to a read error. The genes are TRBV28 and TRBJ2-1; maybe TRBD1 (6 bases). This CDR3 has 16 residues. Germline values: CDR1 MDHEN, CDR2 SYDVKM. Here the CDR3 DNA reads TGTACCAGCGGACCCCTCTCCGGGACAATCTACAATGAGCAGTTCTTC. Protein product: CTSGPLSGTIYNEQFF.

The chain couples TRBV7-3 to TRBJ2-1, with 9 positions matching TRBD2. The V gene's germline CDR1 is SGHTA and CDR2 FQGTGA. The CDR3 is 16 amino acids. With V trimmed by 2 bases and J by 3 bases, 5 bases remained unmatched. For the CDR3, the DNA is TGTGCCAGCAGCTTATCTGCGGGGGGGGTCTACAATGAGCAGTTCTTC. It encodes CASSLSAGGVYNEQFF.

This clonotype was seen more than once but under ten times. The chain combines TRBV24-1 with TRBJ2-1; D is possibly TRBD1 (6 bases). The length of the CDR3 is 13 residues. Between the trimmed V and J ends, which lost 3 bases and 9 bases, there was a span of 11 bases. Germline assignment: CDR1 KGHDR and CDR2 SFDVKD. The CDR3 region has the DNA TGTGCCACCAGTGATCAGGACAGCCGTGAGCAGTTCTTC. Protein product: CATSDQDSREQFF.

This clonotype occurred a few times. V gene TRBV5-1 combines with J gene TRBJ1-2; D is unresolved. The V end was cut by 0 bases, the J end by 0 bases, with 12 bases between. Germline V lookup: CDR1 SGHRS, CDR2 YFSETQ. This CDR3 contains 16 residues. The CDR3 sequence is CASSLDVTDSNYGYTF. CDR3 sequence (DNA): TGCGCCAGCAGCTTGGATGTGACCGATTCTAACTATGGCTACACCTTC.

The rearrangement links TRBV5-1 to TRBJ2-7; TRBD1 aligns across 8 bases. The V gene end was trimmed by 4 bases and the J gene end by 6 bases; junction bases not matched to a gene: 9. The V gene's germline CDR1 is SGHRS and CDR2 YFSETQ. CDR3 size: 14 residues. CDR3 nucleotide sequence: TGCGCCAGCAGCGCTATCCAAACAGGGGGCGAGCAGTACTTC. It specifies CASSAIQTGGEQYF.

In the case of this clonotype: Since a much larger clone is just one base distant, this may be a read error. The chain employs TRBV4-3 and TRBJ2-1; 10 nucleotides align to TRBD1. Per the germline V gene, CDR1 is LGHNA and CDR2 is YSLEER. Trimming removed 7 bases from V and 9 bases from J; junction bases left unmatched: 6. The CDR3 extends over 13 amino acids. The CDR3 nucleotides read TGCGCCAGCAACCCGGGACAGGGGTTTGAGCAGTTCTTC. Translation gives CASNPGQGFEQFF.

Only a few counts were recorded for this clonotype. The chain couples TRBV7-9 to TRBJ1-4; D unclear. Trimming took 5 bases from V and 7 from J, leaving 11 bases between them. The CDR3 runs to 13 residues. The germline CDR1 and CDR2 sequences are SEHNR and FQNEAQ (reference sequence). CDR3 amino acids: CASSPERLEKLFF. The CDR3 nucleotides read TGTGCCAGCAGCCCGGAGCGACTTGAAAAACTGTTTTTT.

The CDR3 spells CSASLPRQGSNQPQHF. For the CDR3, the DNA is TGCAGTGCTAGCTTACCGAGGCAGGGAAGCAATCAGCCCCAGCATTTT. J is TRBJ1-5 and V is TRBV20-1; D might be TRBD1 (5 bases). From germline, CDR1 is DFQATT and CDR2 SNEGSKA (reference sequence). Trimming took off 3 bases at V and 1 base at J, with 16 bases between the two ends. The CDR3 sequence is 16 residues long.

This clonotype occurred a few times. The chain links TRBV4-1 to TRBJ2-7, with 8 bases lining up with TRBD2. The CDR3 loop spans 15 amino acids. Germline V gene lookup returns CDR1 MGHRA and CDR2 YSYEKL. V shed 4 bases and J 4 bases; nucleotides not matched to a gene: 9. CDR3 residues: CASSRQRGSRYEQYF. CDR3 DNA sequence: TGCGCCAGCAGCCGACAGCGGGGGAGTCGGTACGAGCAGTACTTC.

This clonotype was counted only a few times. The rearrangement joins TRBV29-1 to TRBJ1-2; D possibly corresponds to TRBD1 (6 bases). The CDR3 length is 14 residues. V lost 4 bases to trimming and J lost 5 bases, with 17 bases between them. Germline V lookup: CDR1 SQVTM, CDR2 ANQGSEA. The chain's CDR3 is CSVVRTTGGYGYTF. The CDR3 DNA reads as TGCAGCGTTGTCCGCACGACAGGCGGATATGGCTACACCTTC.

V gene TRBV6-5 combines with J gene TRBJ1-5; unclear D gene. The CDR3 is 13 amino acids. CDR1 MNHEY and CDR2 SVGAGI come from the germline V gene. Trimming pared 2 bases from V and 3 bases from J, leaving 5 bases between. CDR3 nucleotides: TGTGCCAGCAGTTACAGTCACAATCAGCCCCAGCATTTT. This translates into CASSYSHNQPQHF.

This clonotype was recorded at least ten times. This chain joins TRBV7-2 and TRBJ2-1; 11 nucleotides agree with TRBD2. Losses at the gene ends were 0 bases for V and 7 bases for J; bases not matched to a gene: 8. Germline V gives CDR1 SGHTA, CDR2 FQGNSA. The CDR3 contains 17 residues. CDR3 region: CASSLAPASGGQNEQFF. The CDR3 bases are TGTGCCAGCAGCTTAGCGCCCGCTAGCGGGGGGCAGAATGAGCAGTTCTTC.

This clonotype was detected only a few times. This chain joins TRBV5-1 and TRBJ1-6; 8 nucleotides align to TRBD1. In germline, CDR1 is SGHRS, CDR2 YFSETQ. Trimming at V came to 6 bases and at J to 4 bases, leaving 9 bases not matched to a gene. The CDR3 length is 16 residues. The CDR3 DNA reads as TGCGCCAGCACCTACGACAGGGGACAATATAATTCACCCCTCCACTTT. It encodes CASTYDRGQYNSPLHF.